The 14 T cell receptor beta chains below come from one sample, sequenced in a study of identical twins (dated by TCRdb to the mid-2010s). The library was generated by 5' RACE. The sequencing machine was an Illumina HiSeq 2000. The raw public reads went through TCRdb reprocessing: fastp at Q25, MiXCR clone calling, in-frame beta chains kept. Every distinct CDR3 protein forms one entry, paired with its most common genes and DNA. This sample is represented by 450,000 or so distinct CDR3 sequences; roughly an eighth of them were singletons. The top ten clonotypes cover more than 0.8% of the sample. These data are also associated with another study on yellow fever vaccine responses in identical twins.

Sequencing used CD4+ T cells sorted from blood. Receptor source: a woman younger than 30 in good health.

DNA of the CDR3: TGTGCCAGCAGTGTAAATTTCAGGGTACAAGAGACCCAGTACTTC. It is translated as CASSVNFRVQETQYF. The V gene is TRBV2, the J gene TRBJ2-5; the D gene is possibly TRBD1 (5 bases). The CDR3 sequence is 15 residues long. Germline CDR1 is SNHLY and CDR2 is FYNNEI. V lost 4 bases and J lost 2, with 14 bases in between. The complete variable domain, with remaining parts taken from reference TRBV2 and TRBJ2-5, reads EPEVTQTPSHQVTQMGQEVILRCVPISNHLYFYWYRQILGQKVEFLVSFYNNEISEKSEIFDDQFSVERPDGSNFTLKIRSTKLEDSAMYFCASSVNFRVQETQYFGPGTRLLVL.

The J gene is TRBJ2-7, the V gene TRBV12-3 or TRBV12-4, with a possible D match to TRBD2 (5 bases). Trimming cost V 1 base and J 0 bases, with 16 bases left between them. This CDR3 region has 17 residues. CDR3 DNA sequence: TGTGCCAGCAGTTTAGATCGCGGGCCAGCTTTCTCCTACGAGCAGTACTTC. Encoded protein: CASSLDRGPAFSYEQYF.

This chain uses TRBV10-3 with TRBJ1-5; D is perhaps TRBD1 (5 bases). Germline V CDR1 and CDR2: ENHRY, SYGVKD. The CDR3 contains 13 residues. V dropped 10 bases and J dropped 6 bases, with 16 bases sitting between them. The chain's CDR3 is CATDRGQGQPQHF. The CDR3 DNA sequence: TGTGCCACAGACCGGGGTCAGGGTCAGCCCCAGCATTTT.

This clonotype was observed a handful of times. V is TRBV20-1 and J is TRBJ1-1; 7 nucleotides align to TRBD1. Germline CDR1 is DFQATT and CDR2 is SNEGSKA (reference sequence). CDR3 size: 13 residues. Germline trimming cut 4 bases from V and 1 base from J; bases unmatched to any gene: 3. Written as DNA, the CDR3 is TGCAGTGCTAAAAGACAGGGGAACACTGAAGCTTTCTTT. Translating it yields CSAKRQGNTEAFF.

The chain employs TRBV27 and TRBJ1-1; D ambiguous. This CDR3 has 13 residues. From germline, CDR1 is MNHEY and CDR2 SMNVEV (reference sequence). The V end was cut by 6 bases, the J end by 4 bases, with 12 bases between. The CDR3 DNA reads as TGTGCCAGCAGCCGATATGATGTCACTGAAGCTTTCTTT. The encoded protein is CASSRYDVTEAFF.

This clonotype was seen a handful of times. The V and J genes are TRBV3-1 and TRBJ1-6, with 10 bases identical to TRBD1. Germline values: CDR1 LGHDT, CDR2 YNNKEL (reference sequence). This CDR3 spans 17 amino acids. V shed 1 base and J 6 bases; nucleotides not matched to a gene: 6. CDR3 DNA sequence: TGTGCCAGCAGCCAAGTGTACGGACAGGGGGTTAATTCACCCCTCCACTTT. This codes for CASSQVYGQGVNSPLHF.

V and J are TRBV5-1 and TRBJ2-3, with D tentatively TRBD2 (5 bases). Trimming removed 1 base at V and 5 bases at J, with 11 bases between. This CDR3 is 14 amino acids long. Germline V lookup: CDR1 SGHRS, CDR2 YFSETQ. CDR3 protein: CASSLSGMEDTQYF. The CDR3 DNA is TGCGCCAGCAGCTTGTCCGGGATGGAAGATACGCAGTATTTT.

This clonotype was observed a few times. This chain connects TRBV5-1 to TRBJ2-3; TRBD2 matches 9 bases. Germline-derived CDR1 and CDR2 are SGHRS and YFSETQ. Unmatched junction bases numbered 5, after V lost 4 bases and J lost 2 bases. The CDR3 has 15 amino acids. The CDR3 region is CASSDQRGVTDTQYF. CDR3 nucleotides: TGCGCCAGCAGCGACCAGCGGGGGGTCACAGATACGCAGTATTTT.

This clonotype was found a few times. The rearrangement uses TRBV11-2 and TRBJ2-7; D is ambiguous. This CDR3 is built from 14 residues. Per the germline V gene, CDR1 is SGHAT and CDR2 is FQNNGV. Trimming took off 5 bases at V and 5 bases at J, with 16 bases between the two ends. CDR3 amino acids: CASSKLTSFDEQYF. CDR3 sequence (DNA): TGTGCCAGCAGCAAACTGACCTCTTTTGACGAGCAGTACTTC.

J is TRBJ2-3 and V is TRBV9; 8 positions agree with TRBD1. The ends lost 0 bases at V and 5 bases at J; junction bases unmatched: 5. This CDR3 region has 15 residues. Germline V gene data show CDR1 as SGDLS and CDR2 as YYNGEE. DNA for the CDR3: TGTGCCAGCAGCGTAGCAGGGGGCGCGAAAGATACGCAGTATTTT. It yields the protein CASSVAGGAKDTQYF. Combining the CDR3 with reference TRBV9 and TRBJ2-3 gives the whole variable domain DSGVTQTPKHLITATGQRVTLRCSPRSGDLSVYWYQQSLDQGLQFLIQYYNGEERAKGNILERFSAQQFPDLHSELNLSSLELGDSALYFCASSVAGGAKDTQYFGPGTRLTVL.

The rearrangement joins TRBV18 to TRBJ2-2; possibly TRBD2 for D (7 bases). Germline CDR1 reads KGHSH; CDR2 reads LQKENI. Trimming took off 10 bases at V and 3 bases at J, with 15 bases between the two ends. The CDR3 is 14 residues long. The CDR3 sequence is CANGRGAYTGELFF. The CDR3 DNA follows: TGTGCCAACGGCCGGGGGGCATACACCGGGGAGCTGTTTTTT.

The rearrangement uses TRBV28 and TRBJ2-4; D is ambiguous. CDR3 length: 12 residues. V lost 0 bases and J 7 bases, leaving 4 bases between the germline ends. Germline assignment: CDR1 MDHEN and CDR2 SYDVKM. The CDR3 DNA reads as TGTGCCAGCAGTTTATGGGATAACATTCAGTACTTC. Translating it yields CASSLWDNIQYF.

This clonotype was detected only a few times. J is TRBJ2-1 and V is TRBV7-2, with 8 nucleotides matching TRBD2. J was trimmed by 7 bases and V by 0 bases; bases with no gene match: 5. This CDR3 region has 15 residues. The germline CDR1 and CDR2 sequences are SGHTA and FQGNSA. The CDR3 loop reads CASSLASGRWNEQFF. DNA for the CDR3: TGTGCCAGCAGCTTAGCAAGCGGGAGATGGAATGAGCAGTTCTTC.

V usage is TRBV5-1 and J usage is TRBJ2-3; 14 bases are a match to TRBD2. Germline CDR1 and CDR2: SGHRS and YFSETQ. The CDR3 loop spans 17 amino acids. With 2 bases clipped from V and 7 bases from J, the junction kept 9 bases outside the gene matches. CDR3: CASSFRKTSGGENTQYF. Written as DNA, the CDR3 is TGCGCCAGCAGCTTCCGTAAGACTAGCGGGGGGGAGAATACGCAGTATTTT.